The next 7 T cell receptor beta chains were all read from a single sample in a study of blood T cell repertoires in COVID-19. Only in-frame clones appear in the TCRdb table, and some are missing; sequencing was by immunoSEQ multiplex PCR. The sample records about 170,000 clones, approximately 90% being singletons. Sequenced input: peripheral blood. All receptors derive from a young man with COVID-19, enrolled during active disease.

J is TRBJ1-2 and V is TRBV5-4, with 9 bases that match TRBD1. Germline lookup yields CDR1 SGHNT and CDR2 YYREEE (reference sequence). The ends lost 4 bases at V and 5 bases at J; junction bases unmatched: 9. This CDR3 has 15 amino acids. Here the CDR3 DNA reads TGTGCCAGCAGCCCTAGGACAGGGGTTGATTATGGCTACACCTTC. Its translation is CASSPRTGVDYGYTF.

This rearrangement joins TRBV29-1 to TRBJ2-1, with 8 bases that match TRBD2. This CDR3 is 14 amino acids long. The germline V gene encodes CDR1 SQVTM and CDR2 ANQGSEA. After removal of 2 bases from V and 4 bases from J, the junction contained 4 bases not matched to a gene. The CDR3 protein is CSVEKRERYNEQFF. CDR3 nucleotides: TGCAGCGTTGAAAAGCGGGAGCGATACAATGAGCAGTTCTTC.

To note about this clone: The junction differs from germline at one of its ends, possibly a read error. The gene calls are TRBV5-5 and TRBJ1-6; 7 bases align to TRBD1. The CDR3 totals 17 residues. Germline CDR1 SGHKS, CDR2 YYEKEE (reference sequence). Here the CDR3 reads CASTLLGTEFSFSPLHF. DNA of the CDR3: TGTGCCAGCACCTTGCTCGGGACAGAATTTTCTTTTTCACCCCTCCACTTT. The full variable domain, in which reference TRBV5-5 and TRBJ1-6 provide the parts outside the CDR3, is DAGVTQSPTHLIKTRGQQVTLRCSPISGHKSVSWYQQVLGQGPQFIFQYYEKEERGRGNFPDRFSARQFPNYSSELNVNALLLGDSALYLCASTLLGTEFSFSPLHFGNGTRLTVT.

The chain combines TRBV27 with TRBJ2-1; 8 positions agree with TRBD2. Germline CDR1 and CDR2: MNHEY and SMNVEV (reference sequence). This CDR3 region has 16 residues. The V segment lost 1 base and the J segment 4 bases; nucleotides outside the gene matches: 6. As DNA, the CDR3 is TGTGCCAGCAGTTTATATCTCCCTAGCGGGTACAATGAGCAGTTCTTC. It encodes CASSLYLPSGYNEQFF.

This chain uses TRBV7-8 with TRBJ2-7, with D maybe TRBD1 (5 bases). CDR3 length: 14 residues. CDR1 and CDR2 (germline): SGHVS, FQNEAQ. V was clipped by 5 bases and J by 2 bases, with 13 bases between them. The CDR3 nucleotides are TGTGCCAGCAGCCTGGGGCAGGGCACCTACGAGCAGTACTTC. Protein: CASSLGQGTYEQYF.

The chain links TRBV28 to TRBJ2-5; 7 nucleotides line up with TRBD1. The germline CDR1 and CDR2 sequences are MDHEN and SYDVKM. The J segment lost 2 bases and the V segment lost 7 bases, leaving 16 bases of the junction unmatched. This CDR3 comprises 17 residues. CDR3 loop: CASTPYRGLNPQETQYF. Written as DNA, the CDR3 is TGTGCCAGCACCCCGTACAGGGGTCTCAACCCACAAGAGACCCAGTACTTC.

This clone was counted once. This CDR3 reads CASLRGGFYTF. The CDR3 DNA sequence: TGTGCCAGTCTACGGGGGGGGTTCTACACCTTC. This chain connects TRBV19 to TRBJ1-2; possible D gene TRBD1, 5 bases. This CDR3 has 11 amino acids. Deletions cut 8 bases from V and 10 bases from J, with 14 bases between. Germline V gene sequence: CDR1 LNHDA, CDR2 SQIVND (reference sequence).